This T cell receptor beta chain was sequenced in a study of molecular identifiers for immune sequencing clone quantification. Looking at the study overall: Four of five splits of RNA from 20,000 or 100,000 naive CD8 cells were sequenced in replicates. Study outcomes and limitations: Clones that exceeded 20 RNA copies held over 99% of effector molecules, yet under 1% in naive cells.

One entry per CDR3 protein, called by TCRdb with MiXCR from the PCR reads. The sample lists about 40,000 distinct CDR3 sequences, more than 20% occurring once. Naive CD8 libraries came from around 18,000 to 910,000 sorted cells with 10%, 30% or 50% RNA. V was cut by 3 bases and J by 4 bases, with 9 bases left in between. The CDR3 length is 14 residues. The germline V gene encodes CDR1 MNHEY and CDR2 SVGEGT. Comment on this clonotype: Its antigen is currently unknown.

This TCR was sampled from a human donor in good health. Some libraries in this study had Jurkat cell RNA spiked in. The V gene is TRBV6-2 or TRBV6-3, the J gene TRBJ2-2; D is ambiguous. Sequenced: naive CD8+ T cells from blood, with Jurkat cell RNA spiked in. The sample's subset: FACS-sorted CD8+CD4-CCR7+CD45RA+ naive T cells. The CDR3 DNA sequence: TGTGCCAGCAGTTATAGCATGCCCACCGGGGAGCTGTTTTTT. This sequence encodes CASSYSMPTGELFF.